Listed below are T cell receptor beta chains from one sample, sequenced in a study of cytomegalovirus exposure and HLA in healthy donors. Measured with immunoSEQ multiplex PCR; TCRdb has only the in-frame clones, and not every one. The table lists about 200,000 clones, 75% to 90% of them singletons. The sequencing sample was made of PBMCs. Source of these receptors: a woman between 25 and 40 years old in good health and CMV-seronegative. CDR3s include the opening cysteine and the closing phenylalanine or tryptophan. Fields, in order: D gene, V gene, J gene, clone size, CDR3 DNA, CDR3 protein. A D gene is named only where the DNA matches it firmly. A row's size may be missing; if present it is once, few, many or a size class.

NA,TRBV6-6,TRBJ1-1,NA,TGTGCCAGCGTACAACAGGGGAACACTGAAGCTTTCTTT,CASVQQGNTEAFF
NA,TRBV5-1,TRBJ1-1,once,TGCGCCAGCAGCTTCAGCCGGGACACTGAAGCTTTCTTT,CASSFSRDTEAFF
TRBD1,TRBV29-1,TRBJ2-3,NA,TGCAGCGCCGCCGGGACAGGGAGCACAGATACGCAGTATTTT,CSAAGTGSTDTQYF
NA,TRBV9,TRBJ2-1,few,TGTGCCAGCAGCGTAACTGATTTCAATGAGCAGTTCTTC,CASSVTDFNEQFF
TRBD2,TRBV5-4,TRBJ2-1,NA,TGTGCCAGCAGCCACCAATCGCCCGGGACTAGCGGGTACAATGAGCAGTTCTTC,CASSHQSPGTSGYNEQFF
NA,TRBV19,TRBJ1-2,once,TGTGCCAGTAGTATTCGTTTCGACGGGGGGAGGGATCATGGCTACACCTTC,CASSIRFDGGRDHGYTF
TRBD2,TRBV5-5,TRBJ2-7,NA,TGTGCCAGCAGCTTAGGGACTAGCTTCTACGAGCAGTACTTC,CASSLGTSFYEQYF
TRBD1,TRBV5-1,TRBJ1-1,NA,TGCGCCAGCAGCTTGTGGGGACAGTCGAACACTGAAGCTTTCTTT,CASSLWGQSNTEAFF
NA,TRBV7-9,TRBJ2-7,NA,TGTGCCAGCAGCTTATCAGGCTACGAGCAGTACTTC,CASSLSGYEQYF
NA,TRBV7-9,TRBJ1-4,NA,TGTGCCAGCAGCAGGGGGGGCAATGAAAAACTGTTTTTT,CASSRGGNEKLFF
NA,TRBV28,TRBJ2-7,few,TGTGCCAGCAGTTTGGGGGGGCGCGGGTACGAGCAGTACTTC,CASSLGGRGYEQYF
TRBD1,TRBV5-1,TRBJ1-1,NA,TGCGCCAGCGCTCGGGACAGGGACACTGAAGCTTTCTTT,CASARDRDTEAFF
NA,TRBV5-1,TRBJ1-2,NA,TGCGCCAGCAGCTTGGGCGAGGGAAGGGTGCATGGCTACACCTTC,CASSLGEGRVHGYTF
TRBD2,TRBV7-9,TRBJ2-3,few,TGTGCCAGCAGCGAACTAGCGGGGGGACTGTTAAAAGGGCGTACGCAGTATTTT,CASSELAGGLLKGRTQYF
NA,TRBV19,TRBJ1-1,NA,TGTGCCAGTACCACTACAGGGGAAGCTTTCTTT,CASTTTGEAFF
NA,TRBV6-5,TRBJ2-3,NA,TGTGCCAGCAGCTTTAGCGGTACTAGCACAGATACGCAGTATTTT,CASSFSGTSTDTQYF
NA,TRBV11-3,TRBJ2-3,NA,TGTGCCAGCAGCTTAGACGGGACTAGCACAGATACGCAGTATTTT,CASSLDGTSTDTQYF
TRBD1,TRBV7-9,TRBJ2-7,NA,TGTGCCAGCAGCTCCCGGGACAGGGGGTTCTACGAGCAGTACTTC,CASSSRDRGFYEQYF
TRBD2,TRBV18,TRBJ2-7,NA,TGTGCCAGCCGGACTAGCGGGACTAACTCCTACGAGCAGTACTTC,CASRTSGTNSYEQYF
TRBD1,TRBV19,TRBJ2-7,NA,TGTGCCAGTAGTACCGGGACAGGCTACGAGCAGTACTTC,CASSTGTGYEQYF
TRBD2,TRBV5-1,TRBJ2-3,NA,TGCGCCAGCAGCCTCGGACTAGCGGGAAGCACAGATACGCAGTATTTT,CASSLGLAGSTDTQYF
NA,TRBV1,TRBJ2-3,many,TGCACCAGCAGGTTACGGGAGAGTAGAGATACGCAGTATTTT,CTSRLRESRDTQYF
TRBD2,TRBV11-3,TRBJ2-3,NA,TGTGCCAGCAGCTCCGGACTAGCTGGACCTTCTGGCGCAGATACGCAGTATTTT,CASSSGLAGPSGADTQYF
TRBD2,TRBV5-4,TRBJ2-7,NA,TGTGCCAGCAGCTTGGGGATAACACGGGAGGCCGGCCACGAGCAGTACTTC,CASSLGITREAGHEQYF
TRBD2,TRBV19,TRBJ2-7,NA,TGTGCCAGTCTGGGACTAGCGGGGCCCTTCTCCTACGAGCAGTACTTC,CASLGLAGPFSYEQYF